This note documents a single TCR beta chain sequence. Its antigen is undetermined. This entry belongs to a study of cytomegalovirus exposure and HLA in healthy donors. Trimming cost V 4 bases and J 8 bases; bases outside gene matches: 10. The CDR3 totals 14 residues. Germline V lookup: CDR1 SEHNR, CDR2 FQNEAQ (reference sequence). The primer mix had 60 Vbeta and 13 Jbeta primers. Generated by immunoSEQ multiplex PCR, the TCRdb table keeps only in-frame clones and is missing some. The profile covers fewer than 300,000 clones, with 75% to 85% appearing a single time and about 0.3% taken by the ten largest. Study-wide points: Per a later analysis, HLA-associated TCR beta chains showed more clonal expansion than other, equally common TCR beta chains. Most TCR sequences showed up rarely, but some public TCRs showed up in many donors.

Sequencing was done on a sample of PBMCs. The TCR was taken from a girl aged 2-15 years in good health and CMV-seronegative. The rearrangement joins TRBV7-9 to TRBJ1-2; 7 bases match TRBD1. The CDR3 coding sequence is TGTGCCAGCAGCTCCGACAGGGAGCTGAGAGGCTACACCTTC. Translating gives CASSSDRELRGYTF.